The 19 T cell receptor beta chains reported below all come from one sample, sequenced in a study of T-cell memory formation after mild COVID-19. TCRdb analysed the 5' RACE reads with MiXCR anew, one entry per CDR3 protein. The profile covers under 550,000 distinct CDR3 sequences, with roughly 18% appearing a single time and 20% to 25% taken by the ten largest. What was sequenced was PBMCs or a T cell subset sorted from them (not recorded which). The receptors stem from a man between 18 and 29 years old who had mild COVID-19 (a few samples of this study predate the infection). Cell type and time point are not known.

The chain couples TRBV10-3 to TRBJ2-5; tentatively, D is TRBD2 (6 bases). Germline V gene sequence: CDR1 ENHRY, CDR2 SYGVKD. Trimming took off 3 bases at V and 0 bases at J, with 8 bases between the two ends. This CDR3 region has 14 residues. CDR3 loop: CAISDREDQETQYF. The CDR3 coding sequence is TGTGCCATCAGTGACAGGGAGGACCAAGAGACCCAGTACTTC.

The chain's CDR3 is CASSTGGQTDTQYF. The CDR3 DNA is TGTGCCAGCAGTACCGGAGGACAGACAGATACGCAGTATTTT. The genes are TRBV6-1 and TRBJ2-3; maybe TRBD1 (6 bases). Looked up from germline, CDR1 is MNHNS and CDR2 is SASEGT. V shed 5 bases and J shed 3 bases, with 12 bases lying between them. CDR3 length: 14 residues.

This clonotype was seen a handful of times. DNA of the CDR3: TGCGCCAGCAGCCTGACAGGGAGAGACTATGGCTACACCTTC. Its protein is CASSLTGRDYGYTF. The chain employs TRBV5-1 and TRBJ1-2; the match to TRBD1 covers 7 bases. Trimming at V came to 4 bases and at J to 3 bases, leaving 6 bases not matched to a gene. CDR3 length: 14 amino acids. The germline V gene encodes CDR1 SGHRS and CDR2 YFSETQ.

In its sample, this clonotype was seen a few times. The CDR3 nucleotides read TGTGCCAGCAGCTTTAGCGGACTAAGACCGACCGGGGAGCTGTTTTTT. Translation: CASSFSGLRPTGELFF. The J gene is TRBJ2-2, the V gene TRBV7-8; the D gene is possibly TRBD2 (6 bases). This CDR3 contains 16 residues. V lost 3 bases, J lost 5 bases, and 16 bases lay in between. The germline CDR1 and CDR2 sequences are SGHVS and FQNEAQ.

The V and J genes are TRBV27 and TRBJ2-7, with TRBD2 matching 7 bases. V gave up 4 bases and J gave up 3 bases; unmatched junction bases: 6. The CDR3 consists of 14 residues. The germline V gene encodes CDR1 MNHEY and CDR2 SMNVEV (reference sequence). This CDR3 is CASSSGTNFYEQYF. The CDR3 DNA follows: TGTGCCAGCAGTTCCGGGACTAATTTCTACGAGCAGTACTTC.

This CDR3 reads CASSYGAPSSTDTQYF. CDR3 nucleotides: TGTGCCAGCAGTTACGGGGCACCGAGCAGCACAGATACGCAGTATTTT. The chain recombines TRBV6-5 with TRBJ2-3; D may be TRBD1 (5 bases). The V and J ends lost 2 bases and 0 bases respectively, with 12 bases between them. CDR3 length: 16 amino acids. CDR1 MNHEY and CDR2 SVGAGI come from the germline V gene.

In this sample, this clonotype turned up a few times. The V and J genes are TRBV15 and TRBJ1-1, with a possible D match to TRBD1 (5 bases). The CDR3 length is 13 residues. Germline-derived CDR1 and CDR2 are LNHNV and YYDKDF (reference sequence). Trimming removed 7 bases from V and 4 bases from J, with 13 bases in between. CDR3 sequence reads: CATTPREGTEAFF. DNA of the CDR3: TGTGCCACCACCCCCAGGGAGGGCACTGAAGCTTTCTTT.

The chain carries TRBV12-3 or TRBV12-4 and TRBJ2-3; 9 positions agree with TRBD2. With 5 bases clipped from V and 0 bases from J, the junction kept 9 bases outside the gene matches. The CDR3 length is 17 residues. This chain's CDR3 is CASSPSLAGLSTDTQYF. The CDR3 DNA reads TGTGCCAGCAGTCCGAGCCTAGCGGGGCTTAGCACAGATACGCAGTATTTT.

The gene calls are TRBV15 and TRBJ1-2, with D unresolved. Germline V gene lookup returns CDR1 LNHNV and CDR2 YYDKDF (reference sequence). The V gene lost 1 base and the J gene lost 7 bases, with 7 bases spanning the gap. The CDR3 has 12 residues. The CDR3 loop reads CATSRGVPGYTF. In nucleotides, the CDR3 is TGTGCCACCAGCAGAGGGGTCCCTGGCTACACCTTC.

The chain couples TRBV20-1 to TRBJ2-5; D not resolved. The V end lost 5 bases, the J end lost 7 bases, and 11 bases lay between the germline ends. The CDR3 spans 11 residues. Per the germline V gene, CDR1 is DFQATT and CDR2 is SNEGSKA (reference sequence). The CDR3 sequence is CSALPARTQYF. In DNA form, the CDR3 reads TGCAGTGCTCTCCCCGCCCGGACCCAGTACTTC.

This clonotype has a single count. V usage is TRBV6-5 and J usage is TRBJ2-1, with D possibly being TRBD1 (5 bases). Germline V gene sequence: CDR1 MNHEY, CDR2 SVGAGI. The germline V and J ends were trimmed by 7 bases and 6 bases, with 19 bases remaining between them. The CDR3 length is 15 residues. In DNA form, the CDR3 reads TGTGCCAGCACCCCAGCCCTTGCAGGGTCCAATGAGCAGTTCTTC. Amino acids: CASTPALAGSNEQFF.

The chain joins TRBV2 to TRBJ2-7; possible D gene TRBD1, 5 bases. CDR1 is SNHLY and CDR2 is FYNNEI in the germline V gene. The CDR3 totals 13 residues. V gave up 1 base and J gave up 3 bases, with 7 bases separating them. The CDR3 DNA sequence: TGTGCCAGCAGTGAAGAGGGGATCTACGAGCAGTACGTC. It yields the protein CASSEEGIYEQYV.

This clonotype was detected a few times. The chain links TRBV20-1 to TRBJ2-7; TRBD2 matches 9 bases. This CDR3 comprises 13 residues. The germline V gene encodes CDR1 DFQATT and CDR2 SNEGSKA (reference sequence). Losses at the gene ends were 5 bases for V and 3 bases for J; bases not matched to a gene: 5. CDR3 bases: TGCAGTGCTCGGACTAGCGTCCTCTACGAGCAGTACTTC. It is translated as CSARTSVLYEQYF.

The chain carries TRBV9 and TRBJ1-2; D ambiguous. The CDR3 covers 13 residues. Trimming removed 6 bases from V and 2 bases from J, with 11 bases in between. The germline gives CDR1 SGDLS, CDR2 YYNGEE. The CDR3 loop reads CASNNFRNYGYTF. CDR3 DNA sequence: TGTGCCAGCAATAATTTCAGAAACTATGGCTACACCTTC. The full variable domain, with the rest looked up from reference TRBV9 and TRBJ1-2, is DSGVTQTPKHLITATGQRVTLRCSPRSGDLSVYWYQQSLDQGLQFLIQYYNGEERAKGNILERFSAQQFPDLHSELNLSSLELGDSALYFCASNNFRNYGYTFGSGTRLTVV.

V usage is TRBV6-5 and J usage is TRBJ1-6; the D is unclear. Germline CDR1 reads MNHEY; CDR2 reads SVGAGI. The CDR3 is 16 amino acids. Between the trimmed V and J ends, which lost 2 bases and 8 bases, there was a span of 16 bases. Here the CDR3 reads CASSYGPSPEDSPLHF. CDR3 coding DNA: TGTGCCAGCAGTTACGGCCCATCCCCGGAGGATTCACCCCTCCACTTT.

This clonotype was detected once. V gene TRBV20-1 combines with J gene TRBJ1-5; D gene unclear. Trimming cost V 2 bases and J 6 bases, with 17 bases left between them. The CDR3 is 15 amino acids. CDR1 is DFQATT, CDR2 SNEGSKA, per germline (reference sequence). Written as DNA, the CDR3 is TGCAGTGCTAGACCCCTAACTGGGTGGGGTCAGCCCCAGCATTTT. Amino acid sequence: CSARPLTGWGQPQHF.

The rearrangement joins TRBV25-1 to TRBJ2-5; D remains unclear. This CDR3 is built from 14 residues. Germline V gene lookup returns CDR1 MGHDK and CDR2 SYGVNS. Trimming left V 1 base short and J 0 bases short, with 6 bases between. The CDR3, as DNA: TGTGCCAGCAGTGAATTTGACAACCAAGAGACCCAGTACTTC. Its translation: CASSEFDNQETQYF.

In its sample, this clonotype was seen a few times. The chain combines TRBV7-9 with TRBJ1-1, with D unclear. This CDR3 is 12 amino acids long. V lost 4 bases and J 7 bases, leaving 10 bases between the germline ends. The germline V gene has CDR1 SEHNR and CDR2 FQNEAQ (reference sequence). As DNA, the CDR3 is TGTGCCAGCAGCTATACGTCATATGAAGCTTTCTTT. Its translation: CASSYTSYEAFF.

This clonotype appeared a few times. The V call is TRBV20-1, the J call TRBJ2-3, with D perhaps TRBD1 (6 bases). This CDR3 contains 11 residues. Germline CDR1 DFQATT, CDR2 SNEGSKA (reference sequence). The V gene lost 5 bases and the J gene lost 7 bases, with 10 bases spanning the gap. The CDR3 here is CSASDRYTQYF. As DNA, the CDR3 is TGCAGTGCTTCGGACAGATATACGCAGTATTTT.